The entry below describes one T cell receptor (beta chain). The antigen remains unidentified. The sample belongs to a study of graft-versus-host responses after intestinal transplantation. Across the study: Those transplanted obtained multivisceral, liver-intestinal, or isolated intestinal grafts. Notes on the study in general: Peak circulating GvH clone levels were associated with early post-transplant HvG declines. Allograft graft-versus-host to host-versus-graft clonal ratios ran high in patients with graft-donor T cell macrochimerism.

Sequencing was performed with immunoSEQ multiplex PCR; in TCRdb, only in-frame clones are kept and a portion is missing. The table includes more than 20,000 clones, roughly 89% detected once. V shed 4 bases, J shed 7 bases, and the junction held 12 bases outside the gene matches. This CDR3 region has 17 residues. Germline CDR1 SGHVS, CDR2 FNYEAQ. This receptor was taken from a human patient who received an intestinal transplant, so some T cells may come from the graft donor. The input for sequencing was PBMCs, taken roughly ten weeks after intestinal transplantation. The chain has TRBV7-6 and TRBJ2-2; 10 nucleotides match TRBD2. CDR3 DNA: TGTGCCAGCAGCTCCCCGTTTGAGCGGGGGGGCCACGGGGAGCTGTTTTTT. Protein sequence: CASSSPFERGGHGELFF. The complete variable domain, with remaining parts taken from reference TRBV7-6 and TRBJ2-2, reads GAGVSQSPRYKVTKRGQDVALRCDPISGHVSLYWYRQALGQGPEFLTYFNYEAQQDKSGLPNDRFSAERPEGSISTLTIQRTEQRDSAMYRCASSSPFERGGHGELFFGEGSRLTVL.